The 9 T cell receptor beta chains in this list originate from one sample, sequenced in a study of T cells expressing NK-cell markers (TCRdb year 2020). Receptor libraries were prepared by 5' RACE. TCRdb records Illumina HiSeq 2000 as the sequencer. Following reprocessing of the reads by TCRdb, the data hold one row per CDR3 protein sequence and no DNA is available. The sample's clone listing holds about 260,000 distinct CDR3 sequences. Together, the top ten hold roughly 4.2% of the sample. Sequenced sample: blood T cells: a sorted CD56 or NKG2C T cell subset, CD4+ or CD8+ T cells, or bulk PBMC T cells (not recorded which). The receptors here all came from a woman aged 18 to 75 in good health.

This rearrangement joins TRBV5-6 to TRBJ1-4; TCRdb picks TRBD1, but there is no DNA to check that call. Germline CDR1 is SGHDT and CDR2 is YYEEEE. CDR3 length equals 14 residues. The CDR3 protein is CASSSDRGHEKLFF.

The V and J genes are TRBV6-1 and TRBJ2-7; no DNA is available, so the TRBD2 call from TCRdb remains unchecked. Germline values: CDR1 MNHNS, CDR2 SASEGT. This CDR3 region has 16 residues. CDR3 sequence: CATAGGRLGRDYEQYF.

This rearrangement joins TRBV7-2 to TRBJ2-7; the TCRdb call, TRBD2, lacks DNA for checking. Germline V gives CDR1 SGHTA, CDR2 FQGNSA. The CDR3 loop spans 16 amino acids. CDR3 sequence: CASSYFPSGTSYEQYF.

The rearrangement joins TRBV7-2 to TRBJ2-3. This CDR3 region has 16 residues. Looked up from germline, CDR1 is SGHTA and CDR2 is FQGNSA. The CDR3 loop is CASSHYDRVSTDTQYF.

The rearrangement joins TRBV7-8 to TRBJ2-1. The length of the CDR3 is 17 residues. Germline assignment: CDR1 SGHVS and CDR2 FQNEAQ. CDR3 in amino acids: CASSLAGSGRSYNEQFF.

The chain combines TRBV7-2 with TRBJ2-3; the D call from TCRdb, TRBD2, cannot be confirmed without DNA. The CDR3 sequence is 16 residues long. Germline V gene sequence: CDR1 SGHTA, CDR2 FQGNSA. The CDR3 loop is CASSLVAGGWSDTQYF.

The rearrangement links TRBV7-2 to TRBJ2-3; the D gene TCRdb calls, TRBD2, cannot be checked with no DNA. The CDR3 consists of 17 residues. Germline CDR1 is SGHTA and CDR2 is FQGNSA. This chain's CDR3 is CASSLHPAGRSTDTQYF.

The chain couples TRBV20-1 to TRBJ2-1; the D gene TCRdb calls, TRBD2, cannot be checked with no DNA. This CDR3 contains 14 residues. Looked up from germline, CDR1 is DFQATT and CDR2 is SNEGSKA (reference sequence). The chain's CDR3 is CTAGTSRTYNEQFF.

The V and J genes are TRBV27 and TRBJ2-7; lacking DNA, the TRBD1 call made by TCRdb goes unchecked. Germline V gene lookup returns CDR1 MNHEY and CDR2 SMNVEV (reference sequence). CDR3 length: 15 residues. CDR3 sequence reads: CASGIAPGQLFEQYF.